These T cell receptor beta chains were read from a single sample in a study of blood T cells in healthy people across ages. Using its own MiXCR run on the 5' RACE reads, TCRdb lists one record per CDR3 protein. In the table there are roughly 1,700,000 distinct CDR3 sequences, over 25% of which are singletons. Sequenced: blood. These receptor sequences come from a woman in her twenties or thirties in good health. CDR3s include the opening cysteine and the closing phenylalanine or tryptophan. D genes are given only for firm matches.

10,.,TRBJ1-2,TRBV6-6,CATADYGYTF
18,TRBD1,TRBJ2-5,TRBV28,CASSFGEYGRGRGETQYF
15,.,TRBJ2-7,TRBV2,CASSEDPLSSYEQYF
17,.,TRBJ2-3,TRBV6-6,CASSLSAPDPGTDTQYF
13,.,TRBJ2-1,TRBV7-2,CASSLDYNNEQFF
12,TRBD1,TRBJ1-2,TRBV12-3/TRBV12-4,CASIGTGNGYTF
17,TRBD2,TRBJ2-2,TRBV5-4,CASSGMGLAGSNGELFF
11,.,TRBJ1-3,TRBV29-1,CSVETGTTIYF
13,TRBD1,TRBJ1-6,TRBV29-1,CSVRQGANSPLHF
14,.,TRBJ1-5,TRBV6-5,CASRKGRGGQPQHF
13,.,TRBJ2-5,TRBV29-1,CSVEGRVSETQYF
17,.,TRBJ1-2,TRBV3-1,CASSQDYQTSLNYGYTF
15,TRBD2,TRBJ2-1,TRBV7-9,CASSTTSGRAGEQFF
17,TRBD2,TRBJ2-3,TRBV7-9,CASSLGSSGSRTDTQYF
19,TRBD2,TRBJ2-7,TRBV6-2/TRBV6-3,CAIRKRAYALAGTSYEQYF
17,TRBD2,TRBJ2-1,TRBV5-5,CASSLELAGVGYNEQFF
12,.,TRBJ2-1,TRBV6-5,CARTGTPDEQFF
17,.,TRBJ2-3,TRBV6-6,CASSYSKSLQPTDTQYF
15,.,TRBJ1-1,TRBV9,CASSPRTGKDTEAFF
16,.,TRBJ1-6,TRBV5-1,CASSLIRGDAKSPLHF
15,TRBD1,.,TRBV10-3,CAISGSGQGGDEQYF
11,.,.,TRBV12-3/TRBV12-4,CASSAYNEQYF
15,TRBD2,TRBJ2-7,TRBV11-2,CASSPSAGGSYEQYF
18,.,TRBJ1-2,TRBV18,CASSPGTAGLGANYGYTF
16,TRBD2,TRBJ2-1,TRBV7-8,CASSLGYRGGINEQFF
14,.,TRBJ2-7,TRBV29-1,CSVGHGAASYEQYF
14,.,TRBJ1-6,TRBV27,CASSDFDSNSPLHF
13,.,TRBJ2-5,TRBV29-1,CSVEFGYQEIQYF
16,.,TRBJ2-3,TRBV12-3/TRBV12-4,CASNRGNPTSADTQYF
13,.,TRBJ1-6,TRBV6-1,CASTKTERSPLHF
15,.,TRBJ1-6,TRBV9,CASSVRGAVNSPLHF
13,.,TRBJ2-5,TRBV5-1,CASGRTRKETQYF
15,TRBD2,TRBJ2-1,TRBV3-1,CASSSSGILDNEQFF
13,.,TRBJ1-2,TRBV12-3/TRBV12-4,CASSLFLGNGYTF
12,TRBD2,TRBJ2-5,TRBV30,CASDPAGETQYF
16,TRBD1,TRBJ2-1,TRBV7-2,CASSFTGLDRGNEQFF
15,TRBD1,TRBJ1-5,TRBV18,CASSSGQGRNQPQHF
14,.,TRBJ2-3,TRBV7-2,CASSPALSTDTQYF
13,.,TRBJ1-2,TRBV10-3,CAISERWDHGYTF
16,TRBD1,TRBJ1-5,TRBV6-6,CASREGDRPGGQPQHF
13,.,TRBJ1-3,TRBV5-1,CASSLGDGNTIYF
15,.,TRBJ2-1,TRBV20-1,CSAREGGGVYNEQFF
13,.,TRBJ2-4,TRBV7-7,CASSLGEADIQYF
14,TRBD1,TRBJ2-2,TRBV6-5,CASAGQGVAGELFF
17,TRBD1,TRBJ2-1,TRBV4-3,CASSQENRGWTNCEQFF
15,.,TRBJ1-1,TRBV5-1,CASSETAHPTTEAFF
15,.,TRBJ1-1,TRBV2,CASSEALRGNTEAFF
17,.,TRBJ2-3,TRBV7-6,CANSPEARATYTDTQYF
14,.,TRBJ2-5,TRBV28,CASSPSLGVETQYF
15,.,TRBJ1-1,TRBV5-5,CASSPEFGYMSEAFF
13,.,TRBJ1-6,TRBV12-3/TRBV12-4,CASSGQNNSPLHF